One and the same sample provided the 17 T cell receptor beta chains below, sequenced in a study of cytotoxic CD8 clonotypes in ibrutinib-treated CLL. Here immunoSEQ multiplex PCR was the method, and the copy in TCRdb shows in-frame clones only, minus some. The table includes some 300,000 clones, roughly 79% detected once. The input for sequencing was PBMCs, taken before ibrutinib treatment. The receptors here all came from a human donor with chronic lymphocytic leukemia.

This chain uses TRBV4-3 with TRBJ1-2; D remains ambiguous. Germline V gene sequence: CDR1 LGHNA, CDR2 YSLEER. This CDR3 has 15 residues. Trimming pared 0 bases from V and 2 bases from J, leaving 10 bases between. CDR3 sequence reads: CASSQDSRSNYGYTF. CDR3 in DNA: TGCGCCAGCAGCCAAGATAGTAGGTCAAACTATGGCTACACCTTC.

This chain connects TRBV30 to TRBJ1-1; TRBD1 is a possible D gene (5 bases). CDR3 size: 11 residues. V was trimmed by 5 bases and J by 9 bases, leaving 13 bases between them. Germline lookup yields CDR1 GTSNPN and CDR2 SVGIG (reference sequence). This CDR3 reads CAWGAQIQAFF. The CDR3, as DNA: TGTGCCTGGGGGGCACAGATTCAAGCTTTCTTT.

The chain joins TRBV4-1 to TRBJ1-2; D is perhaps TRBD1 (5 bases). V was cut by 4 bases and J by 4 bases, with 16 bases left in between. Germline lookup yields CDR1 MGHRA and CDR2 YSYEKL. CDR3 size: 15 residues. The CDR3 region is CASSRARGGGYGYTF. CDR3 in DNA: TGCGCCAGCAGCCGGGCGAGGGGTGGGGGCTATGGCTACACCTTC.

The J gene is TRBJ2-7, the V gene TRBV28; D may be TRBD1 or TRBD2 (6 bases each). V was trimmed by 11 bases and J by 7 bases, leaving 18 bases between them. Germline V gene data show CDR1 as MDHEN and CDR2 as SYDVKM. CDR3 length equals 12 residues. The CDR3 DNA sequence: TGTGCCTCAAATAGGGGGGTAAATGAGCAGTACTTC. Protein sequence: CASNRGVNEQYF.

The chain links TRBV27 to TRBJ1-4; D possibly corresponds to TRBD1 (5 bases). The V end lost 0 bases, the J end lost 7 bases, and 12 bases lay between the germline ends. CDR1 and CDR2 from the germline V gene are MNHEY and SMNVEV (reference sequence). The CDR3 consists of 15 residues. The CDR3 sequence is CASSLSQGSGEKLFF. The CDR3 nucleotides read TGTGCCAGCAGTTTATCGCAGGGCTCGGGTGAAAAACTGTTTTTT.

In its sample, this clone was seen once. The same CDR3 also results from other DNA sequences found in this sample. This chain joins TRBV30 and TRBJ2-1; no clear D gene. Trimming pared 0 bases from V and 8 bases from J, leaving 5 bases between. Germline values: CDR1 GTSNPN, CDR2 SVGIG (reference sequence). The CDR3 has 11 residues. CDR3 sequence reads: CAWSVRYEQFF. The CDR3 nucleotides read TGTGCCTGGAGTGTAAGGTATGAGCAGTTCTTC.

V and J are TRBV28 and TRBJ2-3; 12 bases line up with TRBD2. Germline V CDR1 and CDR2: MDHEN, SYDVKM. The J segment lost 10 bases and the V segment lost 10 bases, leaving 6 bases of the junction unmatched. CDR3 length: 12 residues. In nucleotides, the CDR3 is TGTGCCACCAGGACTAGCGGGATTTCGCAGTATTTT. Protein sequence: CATRTSGISQYF. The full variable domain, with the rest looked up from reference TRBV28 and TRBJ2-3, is DVKVTQSSRYLVKRTGEKVFLECVQDMDHENMFWYRQDPGLGLRLIYFSYDVKMKEKGDIPEGYSVSREKKERFSLILESASTNQTSMYLCATRTSGISQYFGPGTRLTVL.

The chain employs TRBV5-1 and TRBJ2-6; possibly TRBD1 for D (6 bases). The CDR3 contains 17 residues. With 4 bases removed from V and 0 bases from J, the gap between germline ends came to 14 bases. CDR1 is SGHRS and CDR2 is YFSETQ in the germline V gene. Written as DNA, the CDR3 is TGCGCCAGCAGCCCCAGGACAGCGAACTCTGGGGCCAACGTCCTGACTTTC. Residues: CASSPRTANSGANVLTF.

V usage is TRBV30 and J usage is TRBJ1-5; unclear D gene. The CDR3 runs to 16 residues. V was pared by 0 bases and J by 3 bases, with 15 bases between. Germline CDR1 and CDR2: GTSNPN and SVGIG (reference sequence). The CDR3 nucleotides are TGTGCCTGGAGTGTACGTGGGGTCGGTATCAATCAGCCCCAGCATTTT. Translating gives CAWSVRGVGINQPQHF.

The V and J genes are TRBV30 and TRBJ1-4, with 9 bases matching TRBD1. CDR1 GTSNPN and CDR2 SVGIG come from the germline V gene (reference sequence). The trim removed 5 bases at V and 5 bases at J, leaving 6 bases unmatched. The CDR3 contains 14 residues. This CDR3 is CAWGYRGPNEKLFF. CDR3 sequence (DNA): TGTGCCTGGGGCTACAGGGGGCCGAATGAAAAACTGTTTTTT.

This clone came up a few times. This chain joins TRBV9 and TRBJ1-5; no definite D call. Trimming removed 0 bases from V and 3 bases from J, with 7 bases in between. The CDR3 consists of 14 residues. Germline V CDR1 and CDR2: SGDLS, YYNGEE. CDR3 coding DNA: TGTGCCAGCAGCGTAGGGGCCGTCAATCAGCCCCAGCATTTT. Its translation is CASSVGAVNQPQHF.

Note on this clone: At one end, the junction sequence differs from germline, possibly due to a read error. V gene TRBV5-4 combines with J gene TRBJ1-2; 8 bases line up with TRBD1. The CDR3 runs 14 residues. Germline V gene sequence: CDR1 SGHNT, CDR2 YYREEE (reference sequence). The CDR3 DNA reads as TGCGCCAGCAGCCAACGGACAGGGTTACATGGCTACACCTTC. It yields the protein CASSQRTGLHGYTF.

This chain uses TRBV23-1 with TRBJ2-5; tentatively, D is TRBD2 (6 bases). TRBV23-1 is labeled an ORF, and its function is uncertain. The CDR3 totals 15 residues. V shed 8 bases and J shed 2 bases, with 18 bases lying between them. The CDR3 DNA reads TGCGCCAGCTCCCTGGGACGGGCGGGGCAAGAGACCCAGTACTTC. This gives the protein CASSLGRAGQETQYF.

The CDR3 here is CASSLVGEQYF. Written as DNA, the CDR3 is TGTGCCAGCAGCTTAGTGGGTGAGCAGTACTTC. The J gene is TRBJ2-7, the V gene TRBV7-9; D not certain. Germline CDR1 and CDR2: SEHNR and FQNEAQ (reference sequence). V lost 1 base and J lost 7, with 5 bases in between. The CDR3 sequence is 11 residues long.

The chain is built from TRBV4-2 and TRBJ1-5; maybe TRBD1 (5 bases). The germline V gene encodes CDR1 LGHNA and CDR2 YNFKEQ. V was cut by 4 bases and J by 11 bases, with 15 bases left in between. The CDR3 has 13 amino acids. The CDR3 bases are TGTGCCAGCAGCCGTACGACAGATTTGTCCCAGCATTTT. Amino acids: CASSRTTDLSQHF.

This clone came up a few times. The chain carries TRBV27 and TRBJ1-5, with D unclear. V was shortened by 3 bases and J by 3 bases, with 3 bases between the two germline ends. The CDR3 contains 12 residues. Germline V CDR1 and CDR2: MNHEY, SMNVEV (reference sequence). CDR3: CASSFTNQPQHF. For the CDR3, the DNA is TGTGCCAGCAGTTTTACCAATCAGCCCCAGCATTTT.

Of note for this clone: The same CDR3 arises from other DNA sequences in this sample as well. This CDR3 is CASSVGASGYNEQFF. The DNA of the CDR3 is TGTGCCAGCAGCGTAGGGGCTAGCGGGTACAATGAGCAGTTCTTC. The rearrangement uses TRBV9 and TRBJ2-1, with TRBD2 matching 8 bases. Trimming at V came to 0 bases and at J to 4 bases, leaving 3 bases not matched to a gene. The germline gives CDR1 SGDLS, CDR2 YYNGEE. The CDR3 totals 15 residues. Using reference TRBV9 and TRBJ2-1 for the parts outside the CDR3, the full variable domain is DSGVTQTPKHLITATGQRVTLRCSPRSGDLSVYWYQQSLDQGLQFLIQYYNGEERAKGNILERFSAQQFPDLHSELNLSSLELGDSALYFCASSVGASGYNEQFFGPGTRLTVL.